The 10 T cell receptor beta chains reported below all come from one sample, sequenced in a study of shared clonotypes between healthy human individuals. Only in-frame clones appear in the TCRdb table, and some are missing; sequencing was by immunoSEQ multiplex PCR. Among about 580,000 clones listed, roughly 98% were seen once. Terminally differentiated effector memory CD45RA+ cells were excluded from the naive CD8 cells, which were CD45RO-negative and positively selected for CCR7. Sequencing input: naive CD8+ T cells sorted from blood. The receptor source for this set is a man between 25 and 39 years old in good health.

The V call is TRBV6-6, the J call TRBJ2-2, with D uncertain. V was pared by 8 bases and J by 6 bases, with 10 bases between. The CDR3 is 12 amino acids. Germline V gene data show CDR1 as MNHNY and CDR2 as SVGAGI (reference sequence). Here the CDR3 reads CASRLEPGELFF. The CDR3 coding sequence is TGTGCCAGCCGGCTTGAGCCCGGGGAGCTGTTTTTT.

V usage is TRBV27 and J usage is TRBJ1-5; D is possibly TRBD1 (5 bases). The germline gives CDR1 MNHEY, CDR2 SMNVEV (reference sequence). With 3 bases removed from V and 1 base from J, the gap between germline ends came to 10 bases. This CDR3 comprises 15 residues. CDR3 loop: CASSLTVLSNQPQHF. DNA for the CDR3: TGTGCCAGCAGTTTGACAGTACTCAGCAATCAGCCCCAGCATTTT.

The rearrangement joins TRBV7-2 to TRBJ2-7; the match to TRBD2 covers 8 bases. Trimming removed 2 bases from V and 2 bases from J; junction bases left unmatched: 5. The germline V gene encodes CDR1 SGHTA and CDR2 FQGNSA. This CDR3 contains 15 residues. In DNA, the CDR3 is TGTGCCAGCAGCTTAATTAGCGGGGCTCCCTACGAGCAGTACTTC. It translates to CASSLISGAPYEQYF.

The chain recombines TRBV13 with TRBJ1-3; no firm D call. The CDR3 totals 15 residues. The V end was cut by 5 bases, the J end by 2 bases, with 13 bases between. CDR1 is PRHDT, CDR2 FYEKMQ, per germline (reference sequence). CDR3 in amino acids: CASSLAGFAGNTIYF. Here the CDR3 DNA reads TGTGCCAGCAGCCTAGCTGGGTTTGCTGGAAACACCATATATTTT.

The gene calls are TRBV5-6 and TRBJ1-1; no reliable D call. The germline V gene has CDR1 SGHDT and CDR2 YYEEEE. This CDR3 is built from 14 residues. V lost 2 bases and J 0 bases, leaving 8 bases between the germline ends. CDR3 coding DNA: TGTGCCAGCAGCTTCCCCGGTCTGAACACTGAAGCTTTCTTT. This codes for CASSFPGLNTEAFF.

CDR3 nucleotide sequence: TGTGCCAGCAGCTCTGAGGGACAGGGGAATGGCTACACCTTC. This sequence encodes CASSSEGQGNGYTF. This rearrangement joins TRBV11-2 to TRBJ1-2, with 10 bases identical to TRBD1. The CDR3 totals 14 residues. Germline V lookup: CDR1 SGHAT, CDR2 FQNNGV. Germline trimming cut 4 bases from V and 6 bases from J; bases unmatched to any gene: 5.

The J gene is TRBJ2-3, the V gene TRBV9; D is unclear. The V end lost 10 bases, the J end lost 2 bases, and 2 bases lay between the germline ends. From germline, CDR1 is SGDLS and CDR2 YYNGEE. There are 9 residues in the CDR3. The DNA of the CDR3 is TGTGCCGACACAGATACGCAGTATTTT. It encodes CADTDTQYF.

This clone appeared once. The CDR3 reads CASSAEFQGGNEQFF. CDR3 nucleotide sequence: TGTGCCAGCAGCGCCGAGTTCCAGGGGGGGAATGAGCAGTTCTTC. The chain uses TRBV9 and TRBJ2-1, with D perhaps given as TRBD1 or TRBD2 (7 bases each). The CDR3 contains 15 residues. V gave up 3 bases and J gave up 7 bases, with 17 bases separating them. In germline, CDR1 is SGDLS, CDR2 YYNGEE. The full variable domain, its missing parts supplied by reference TRBV9 and TRBJ2-1, is DSGVTQTPKHLITATGQRVTLRCSPRSGDLSVYWYQQSLDQGLQFLIQYYNGEERAKGNILERFSAQQFPDLHSELNLSSLELGDSALYFCASSAEFQGGNEQFFGPGTRLTVL.

The gene calls are TRBV27 and TRBJ2-3; D might be TRBD1 (6 bases). This CDR3 is 13 amino acids long. The V gene's germline CDR1 is MNHEY and CDR2 SMNVEV (reference sequence). V was clipped by 5 bases and J by 4 bases, with 10 bases between them. CDR3 DNA sequence: TGTGCCAGCAGTGGGGGACACGCAGATACGCAGTATTTT. Amino acids: CASSGGHADTQYF.

V is TRBV18 and J is TRBJ2-7; 9 bases map to TRBD2. CDR1 and CDR2 from the germline V gene are KGHSH and LQKENI. The CDR3 extends over 13 amino acids. Unmatched junction bases numbered 3, after V lost 3 bases and J lost 6 bases. CDR3: CASSPGTSREQYF. The CDR3 nucleotides read TGTGCCAGCTCACCCGGGACTAGCCGCGAGCAGTACTTC.